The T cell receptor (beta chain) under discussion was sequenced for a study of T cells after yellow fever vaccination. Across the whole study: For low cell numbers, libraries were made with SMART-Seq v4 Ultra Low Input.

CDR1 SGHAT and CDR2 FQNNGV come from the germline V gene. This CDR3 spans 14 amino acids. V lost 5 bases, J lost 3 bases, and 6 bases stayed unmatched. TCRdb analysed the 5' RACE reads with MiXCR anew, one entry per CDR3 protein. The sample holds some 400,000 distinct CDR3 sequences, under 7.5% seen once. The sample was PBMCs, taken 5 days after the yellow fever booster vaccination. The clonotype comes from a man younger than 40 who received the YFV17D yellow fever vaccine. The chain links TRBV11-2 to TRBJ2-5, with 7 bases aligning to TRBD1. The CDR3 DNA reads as TGTGCCAGCAGCCACAGACAGGGCAAAGAGACCCAGTACTTC. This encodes CASSHRQGKETQYF.